This entry lists 2 T cell receptor beta chains sequenced from one sample in a study of graft-versus-host responses after intestinal transplantation. Their cognate antigens are unknown. Profiling relied on immunoSEQ multiplex PCR, and the TCRdb table lists in-frame clones only, not all of them. The repertoire holds 50,000 to 75,000 clones, with 90% to 95% as singletons. The specimen was unstimulated CD4+ T cells sorted from spleen or lymph node cells, collected before transplant. The source is a human donor who was the organ donor for an intestinal transplant.

The genes are TRBV11-2 and TRBJ2-5, with D perhaps matching TRBD2 (7 bases). Germline lookup yields CDR1 SGHAT and CDR2 FQNNGV. This CDR3 is 16 amino acids long. V was cut by 6 bases and J by 8 bases, with 25 bases left in between. The CDR3 DNA reads TGTGCCAGCAGTTTCCGGCGCGGGGGCAGCGTTGTAACCCAGTACTTC. Translating gives CASSFRRGGSVVTQYF. Complete variable domain (other parts from reference TRBV11-2 and TRBJ2-5): EAGVAQSPRYKIIEKRQSVAFWCNPISGHATLYWYQQILGQGPKLLIQFQNNGVVDDSQLPKDRFSAERLKGVDSTLKIQPAKLEDSAVYLCASSFRRGGSVVTQYFGPGTRLLVL.

The chain employs TRBV27 and TRBJ1-6; TRBD1 matches at 11 bases. The CDR3 has 16 amino acids. Trimming cost V 2 bases and J 7 bases; bases outside gene matches: 4. Germline-derived CDR1 and CDR2 are MNHEY and SMNVEV (reference sequence). The CDR3 sequence is CASSLRTGGANSPLHF. The CDR3 nucleotides read TGTGCCAGCAGTTTAAGGACAGGGGGCGCGAATTCACCCCTCCACTTT.